Presented here are 25 T cell receptor beta chains from one specimen sequenced in a study of OX40 agonist ivuxolimab in advanced cancers. The data were produced by immunoSEQ multiplex PCR, yet TCRdb's version contains in-frame clones alone and is incomplete. The sample has tens of thousands of clones, approximately 87% seen once. Sequences were derived from CD4+ or CD8+ T cells sorted from blood, sampled in a trial of the OX40 agonist ivuxolimab. These receptors were collected from an adult with an advanced solid tumor such as melanoma, head and neck, liver or kidney cancer.

This clone appeared a few times. The rearrangement joins TRBV15 to TRBJ1-2; D uncertain. This CDR3 region has 15 residues. Looked up from germline, CDR1 is LNHNV and CDR2 is YYDKDF (reference sequence). V was clipped by 0 bases and J by 0 bases, with 8 bases between them. The CDR3 region has the DNA TGTGCCACCAGCAGAGACAGGTTTTCTAACTATGGCTACACCTTC. It encodes CATSRDRFSNYGYTF.

The rearrangement links TRBV6-6 to TRBJ2-2, with D possibly being TRBD1 (6 bases). The CDR3 length is 14 residues. Germline lookup yields CDR1 MNHNY and CDR2 SVGAGI (reference sequence). The V gene lost 5 bases and the J gene lost 6 bases, with 13 bases spanning the gap. CDR3 nucleotides: TGTGCCAGCAGTGGGCAGGGGAGCCCCGGGGAGCTGTTTTTT. Translating it yields CASSGQGSPGELFF.

J is TRBJ2-7 and V is TRBV6-5; D remains ambiguous. The germline V gene has CDR1 MNHEY and CDR2 SVGAGI. Trimming left V 6 bases short and J 1 base short, with 10 bases between. The CDR3 has 13 amino acids. CDR3 loop: CASSSPGSYEQYF. DNA of the CDR3: TGTGCCAGCAGCTCTCCCGGGTCCTACGAGCAGTACTTC.

J is TRBJ1-4 and V is TRBV19; D is unclear. The V end lost 3 bases, the J end lost 0 bases, and 11 bases lay between the germline ends. This CDR3 contains 16 residues. Per germline, CDR1 LNHDA and CDR2 SQIVND (reference sequence). CDR3 DNA sequence: TGTGCCAGTAGTATTTTTGCAGGTTCAACTAATGAAAAACTGTTTTTT. Translating it yields CASSIFAGSTNEKLFF.

This clone was detected once. The chain is built from TRBV6-5 and TRBJ2-7; 8 positions agree with TRBD1. With 2 bases clipped from V and 3 bases from J, the junction kept 9 bases outside the gene matches. CDR1 is MNHEY and CDR2 is SVGAGI in the germline V gene. The length of the CDR3 is 16 residues. CDR3 nucleotides: TGTGCCAGCAGTTACCCGGACAGGGCGTCCCTCTACGAGCAGTACTTC. Residues: CASSYPDRASLYEQYF.

V usage is TRBV18 and J usage is TRBJ1-5; D gene unclear. The V and J ends lost 5 bases and 5 bases respectively, with 7 bases between them. The CDR3 totals 12 residues. CDR1 is KGHSH and CDR2 is LQKENI in the germline V gene. The CDR3 DNA reads as TGTGCCAGCTCATATGGTGATCAGCCCCAGCATTTT. This translates into CASSYGDQPQHF.

The chain recombines TRBV2 with TRBJ1-4; 7 bases are shared with TRBD1. Per the germline V gene, CDR1 is SNHLY and CDR2 is FYNNEI. After removal of 7 bases from V and 8 bases from J, the junction contained 10 bases not matched to a gene. The CDR3 consists of 14 residues. CDR3 amino acids: CASTALGQPEKLFF. DNA for the CDR3: TGTGCCAGCACTGCCCTGGGACAGCCGGAAAAACTGTTTTTT.

J is TRBJ1-1 and V is TRBV5-6; D is unresolved. Germline V gene data show CDR1 as SGHDT and CDR2 as YYEEEE. The CDR3 runs to 13 residues. V lost 2 bases and J lost 4, with 9 bases in between. The CDR3 region has the DNA TGTGCCAGCAGCTTTGATAGGATCACTGAAGCTTTCTTT. Protein: CASSFDRITEAFF. Full variable domain (remainder filled in from reference TRBV5-6 and TRBJ1-1): DAGVTQSPTHLIKTRGQQVTLRCSPKSGHDTVSWYQQALGQGPQFIFQYYEEEERQRGNFPDRFSGHQFPNYSSELNVNALLLGDSALYLCASSFDRITEAFFGQGTRLTVV.

V gene TRBV19 combines with J gene TRBJ2-1; 13 positions match TRBD2. V was clipped by 6 bases and J by 0 bases; unmatched bases: 14. The CDR3 spans 20 residues. CDR1 and CDR2 (germline): LNHDA, SQIVND (reference sequence). The CDR3 here is CASRTGDPGLAGSSYNEQFF. CDR3 DNA sequence: TGTGCCAGTAGGACCGGCGACCCGGGACTAGCGGGAAGCTCCTACAATGAGCAGTTCTTC.

The CDR3 sequence is CASRPNQGQVYGYTF. The CDR3 nucleotides read TGTGCCAGCAGACCTAACCAGGGGCAGGTTTATGGCTACACCTTC. The V and J genes are TRBV27 and TRBJ1-2; possible D gene TRBD1, 6 bases. This CDR3 comprises 15 residues. The germline CDR1 and CDR2 sequences are MNHEY and SMNVEV (reference sequence). V shed 6 bases and J shed 5 bases, with 19 bases lying between them.

The chain has TRBV28 and TRBJ2-2, with 7 bases that match TRBD1. V lost 3 bases to trimming and J lost 4 bases; unmatched junction nucleotides: 5. There are 15 residues in the CDR3. Germline CDR1 reads MDHEN; CDR2 reads SYDVKM. The chain's CDR3 is CASSFPEGATGELFF. The CDR3 bases are TGTGCCAGCAGTTTCCCCGAGGGGGCCACCGGGGAGCTGTTTTTT. The full variable domain, rest sourced from reference TRBV28 and TRBJ2-2, is DVKVTQSSRYLVKRTGEKVFLECVQDMDHENMFWYRQDPGLGLRLIYFSYDVKMKEKGDIPEGYSVSREKKERFSLILESASTNQTSMYLCASSFPEGATGELFFGEGSRLTVL.

V is TRBV6-5 and J is TRBJ2-7; either TRBD1 or TRBD2 may fit D (6 bases each). Trimming left V 6 bases short and J 3 bases short, with 12 bases between. The CDR3 sequence is 13 residues long. The germline CDR1 and CDR2 sequences are MNHEY and SVGAGI. CDR3 nucleotide sequence: TGTGCCAGCAGGCGTGAGGGGGGCTACGAGCAGTACTTC. Protein sequence: CASRREGGYEQYF.

The rearrangement uses TRBV7-9 and TRBJ2-7, with D possibly called TRBD1 or TRBD2 (5 bases each). CDR1 is SEHNR and CDR2 is FQNEAQ in the germline V gene (reference sequence). Trimming left V 5 bases short and J 4 bases short, with 15 bases between. The CDR3 consists of 14 residues. This chain's CDR3 is CASSPLGETYEQYF. The CDR3 DNA is TGTGCCAGCAGCCCTTTGGGGGAGACTTACGAGCAGTACTTC.

The chain is built from TRBV6-4 and TRBJ1-1; D is uncertain. The CDR3 is 13 amino acids. Germline-derived CDR1 and CDR2 are MRHNA and SNTAGT. V was cut by 3 bases and J by 0 bases, with 5 bases left in between. The CDR3 spells CASSEAVNTEAFF. The CDR3, as DNA: TGTGCCAGCAGTGAGGCGGTGAACACTGAAGCTTTCTTT.

The chain is built from TRBV15 and TRBJ2-2; TRBD2 might be the D (6 bases). The V gene lost 3 bases and the J gene lost 2 bases, with 7 bases spanning the gap. There are 14 residues in the CDR3. Per the germline V gene, CDR1 is LNHNV and CDR2 is YYDKDF (reference sequence). DNA of the CDR3: TGTGCCACCAGCAGGACTAGAAACACCGGGGAGCTGTTTTTT. The encoded protein is CATSRTRNTGELFF.

This chain connects TRBV5-1 to TRBJ2-3; D might be TRBD1 or TRBD2, each matching 5 bases. The V end was cut by 1 base, the J end by 1 base, with 7 bases between. The germline CDR1 and CDR2 sequences are SGHRS and YFSETQ. The CDR3 contains 14 residues. CDR3 in amino acids: CASSLRDGTDTQYF. CDR3 bases: TGCGCCAGCAGCTTGAGGGACGGCACAGATACGCAGTATTTT.

The chain uses TRBV14 and TRBJ2-1; TRBD2 matches at 7 bases. CDR1 is SGHDN and CDR2 is FVKESK in the germline V gene. V lost 1 base, J lost 2 bases, and 2 bases stayed unmatched. The CDR3 has 15 residues. CDR3 sequence (DNA): TGTGCCAGCAGCCAAGTGGGAGGGACCTACAATGAGCAGTTCTTC. It codes for CASSQVGGTYNEQFF. Variable domain in full (rest from reference TRBV14 and TRBJ2-1): EAGVTQFPSHSVIEKGQTVTLRCDPISGHDNLYWYRRVMGKEIKFLLHFVKESKQDESGMPNNRFLAERTGGTYSTLKVQPAELEDSGVYFCASSQVGGTYNEQFFGPGTRLTVL.

The chain employs TRBV5-1 and TRBJ2-1; D may be TRBD1 (5 bases). Per germline, CDR1 SGHRS and CDR2 YFSETQ. This CDR3 is 18 amino acids long. V was clipped by 1 base and J by 1 base, with 18 bases between them. The CDR3 here is CASSLSPSGQISYNEQFF. The CDR3 coding sequence is TGCGCCAGCAGCTTGTCCCCCTCCGGACAAATTTCCTACAATGAGCAGTTCTTC.

The chain recombines TRBV2 with TRBJ2-1; TRBD1 is a possible D gene (5 bases). The CDR3 has 13 residues. Trimming took off 6 bases at V and 7 bases at J, with 13 bases between the two ends. CDR1 is SNHLY, CDR2 FYNNEI, per germline. In DNA form, the CDR3 reads TGTGCCAGCAGGTCTACAGGTAAAAATGAGCAGTTCTTC. Translation: CASRSTGKNEQFF.

The count of this clone is one. The chain joins TRBV16 to TRBJ1-6, with 10 bases identical to TRBD1. Germline V CDR1 and CDR2: KGHSY, FQNENV. The CDR3 runs to 15 residues. J was trimmed by 9 bases and V by 0 bases; bases with no gene match: 2. CDR3: CASSQSGTGASPLHF. CDR3 DNA sequence: TGTGCCAGCAGCCAATCTGGGACAGGGGCTTCACCCCTCCACTTT.

The genes are TRBV5-4 and TRBJ2-6; no definite D call. The CDR3 totals 16 residues. V lost 5 bases to trimming and J lost 2 bases, with 14 bases between them. Germline V CDR1 and CDR2: SGHNT, YYREEE (reference sequence). This CDR3 reads CASSRDQSAGANVLTF. The CDR3 coding sequence is TGTGCCAGCAGTCGAGACCAGTCGGCTGGGGCCAACGTCCTGACTTTC.

The rearrangement uses TRBV19 and TRBJ2-1, with TRBD2 matching over 10 bases. V shed 4 bases, J shed 12 bases, and the junction held 12 bases outside the gene matches. The CDR3 length is 15 residues. Germline V gene lookup returns CDR1 LNHDA and CDR2 SQIVND (reference sequence). The CDR3 DNA reads TGTGCCAGTAGTAGTTCGGGACTAGCGAGTGTACGGCAGTTCTTC. Translated, it gives CASSSSGLASVRQFF.

The rearrangement joins TRBV7-9 to TRBJ2-1, with D possibly being TRBD2 (6 bases). The CDR3 has 12 amino acids. Per the germline V gene, CDR1 is SEHNR and CDR2 is FQNEAQ (reference sequence). Trimming pared 1 base from V and 13 bases from J, leaving 11 bases between. The CDR3 reads CASSLDGDLQFF. Written as DNA, the CDR3 is TGTGCCAGCAGCTTAGATGGGGACTTACAGTTCTTC.

The rearrangement joins TRBV6-5 to TRBJ2-7; 9 positions agree with TRBD1. CDR3 length: 15 residues. CDR1 and CDR2 from the germline V gene are MNHEY and SVGAGI. V lost 6 bases to trimming and J lost 2 bases; unmatched junction nucleotides: 8. Here the CDR3 DNA reads TGTGCCAGCAGCCGTCCGGGACAGGGCACCTACGAGCAGTACTTC. Translation gives CASSRPGQGTYEQYF.

V usage is TRBV19 and J usage is TRBJ2-1, with 7 bases lining up with TRBD2. Germline-derived CDR1 and CDR2 are LNHDA and SQIVND (reference sequence). This CDR3 has 15 amino acids. Trimming removed 0 bases from V and 2 bases from J; junction bases left unmatched: 1. The CDR3 sequence is CASSIDGTTYNEQFF. The CDR3 coding sequence is TGTGCCAGTAGTATAGACGGGACTACCTACAATGAGCAGTTCTTC.